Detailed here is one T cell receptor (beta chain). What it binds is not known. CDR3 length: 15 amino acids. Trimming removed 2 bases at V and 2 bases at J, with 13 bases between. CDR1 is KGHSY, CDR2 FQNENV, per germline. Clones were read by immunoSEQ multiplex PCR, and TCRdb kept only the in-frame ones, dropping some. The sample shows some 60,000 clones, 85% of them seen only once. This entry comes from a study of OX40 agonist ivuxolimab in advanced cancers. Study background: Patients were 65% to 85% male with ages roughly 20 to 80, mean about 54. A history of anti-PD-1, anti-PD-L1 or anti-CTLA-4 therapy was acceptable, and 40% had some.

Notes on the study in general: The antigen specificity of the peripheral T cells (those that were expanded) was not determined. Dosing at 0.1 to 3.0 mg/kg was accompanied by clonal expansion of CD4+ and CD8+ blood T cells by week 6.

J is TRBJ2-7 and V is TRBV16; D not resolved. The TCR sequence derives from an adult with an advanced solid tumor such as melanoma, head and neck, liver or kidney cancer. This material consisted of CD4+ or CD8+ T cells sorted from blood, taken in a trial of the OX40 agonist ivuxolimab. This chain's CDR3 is CASSQRPSSTYEQYF. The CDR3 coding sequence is TGTGCCAGCAGCCAAAGGCCGTCATCCACCTACGAGCAGTACTTC. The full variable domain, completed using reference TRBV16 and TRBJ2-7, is GEEVAQTPKHLVRGEGQKAKLYCAPIKGHSYVFWYQQVLKNEFKFLISFQNENVFDETGMPKERFSAKCLPNSPCSLEIQATKLEDSAVYFCASSQRPSSTYEQYFGPGTRLTVT.